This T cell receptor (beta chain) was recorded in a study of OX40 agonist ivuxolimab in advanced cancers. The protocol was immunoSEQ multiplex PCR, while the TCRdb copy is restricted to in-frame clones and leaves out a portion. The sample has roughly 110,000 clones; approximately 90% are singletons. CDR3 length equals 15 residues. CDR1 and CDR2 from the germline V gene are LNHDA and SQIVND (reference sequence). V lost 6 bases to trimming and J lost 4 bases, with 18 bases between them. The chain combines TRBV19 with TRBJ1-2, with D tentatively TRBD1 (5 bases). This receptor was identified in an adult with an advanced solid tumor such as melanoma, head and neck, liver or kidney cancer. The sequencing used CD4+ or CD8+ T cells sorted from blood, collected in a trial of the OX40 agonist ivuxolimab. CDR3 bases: TGTGCCAGTAGGAGAAGCTCACAGGTTTTCTATGGCTACACCTTC. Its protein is CASRRSSQVFYGYTF.